A selection of T cell receptor beta chains follows, all from one sample in a study of T-cell memory formation after mild COVID-19. TCRdb itself ran the 5' RACE reads through MiXCR, one entry per CDR3 protein. Of 150,000 to 200,000 distinct CDR3 sequences listed, approximately 16% were seen once; the top ten hold roughly 2.1%. The specimen was PBMCs or a T cell subset sorted from them (not recorded which). Every receptor here comes from an adult woman who had mild COVID-19 (a few samples of this study predate the infection). Cell type and time point are not known. CDR3s include the opening cysteine and the closing phenylalanine or tryptophan. D genes are given only for firm matches. Expanded clones are given a class, and other clones once, few, many or no size at all.

D: NA
length: 15
J: TRBJ1-1
V: TRBV7-9
size: NA
DNA: TGTGCCAGCAGCCCGCCAGCCTACCTGAACACTGAAGCTTTCTTT
CDR3: CASSPPAYLNTEAFF

D: NA
length: 14
J: TRBJ2-5
V: TRBV20-1
size: few
DNA: TGCAGTGCTCTCTTTCGGGTGGATTGGGAGACCCAGTACTTC
CDR3: CSALFRVDWETQYF

D: NA
length: 15
J: TRBJ1-5
V: TRBV6-2/TRBV6-3
size: NA
DNA: TGTGCCAGCAGCCCAGCCGGGCCCGCAAAGCGGCCCCAGCATTTT
CDR3: CASSPAGPAKRPQHF

D: NA
length: 12
J: TRBJ2-5
V: TRBV7-9
size: NA
DNA: TGTGCCAGCAGCTTAGTATTAGAGACCCAGTACTTC
CDR3: CASSLVLETQYF

D: NA
length: 13
J: TRBJ2-3
V: TRBV12-3/TRBV12-4
size: many
DNA: TGTGCCAGCAGCCTTAGAGGGCCAGATACGCAGTATTTT
CDR3: CASSLRGPDTQYF

D: TRBD2
length: 15
J: TRBJ2-1
V: TRBV3-1
size: few
DNA: TGTGCCAGCAGCCCCGGACTAGCGGGAGTGGGCGAGCAGTTCTTC
CDR3: CASSPGLAGVGEQFF

D: NA
length: 14
J: TRBJ2-5
V: TRBV20-1
size: many
DNA: TGCAGTGCTCCCCTTTCCTCTATCTTGGAGACCCAGTACTTC
CDR3: CSAPLSSILETQYF

D: NA
length: 15
J: TRBJ1-1
V: TRBV12-2
size: NA
DNA: TGTGCAAGTCGCTCGAGAGGCCGAGGGGAGATTGAAGCTTTCTTT
CDR3: CASRSRGRGEIEAFF

D: NA
length: 14
J: TRBJ2-7
V: TRBV6-6
size: few
DNA: TGTGCCAGCAGTTACCGGGACACCGCCTACGAGCAGTACTTC
CDR3: CASSYRDTAYEQYF

D: NA
length: 14
J: TRBJ2-7
V: TRBV10-3
size: few
DNA: TGTGCCATCAGTGCGTCTAGGAATTTCTACGAGCAGTACTTC
CDR3: CAISASRNFYEQYF

D: TRBD2
length: 13
J: TRBJ2-1
V: TRBV20-1
size: NA
DNA: TGCAGTGCTAGGCGGGGGGGCCTCAATGAGCAGTTCTTC
CDR3: CSARRGGLNEQFF

D: TRBD1
length: 14
J: TRBJ2-7
V: TRBV5-1
size: many
DNA: TGCGCCAGCAGCTTGGCCGACAGGGCAGCCGAGCAGTACTTC
CDR3: CASSLADRAAEQYF

D: NA
length: 13
J: TRBJ1-6
V: TRBV15
size: few
DNA: TGTGCCACCAGTGCGGAGGCTCGTTCACCCCTCCACTTT
CDR3: CATSAEARSPLHF

D: TRBD2
length: 15
J: TRBJ2-7
V: TRBV5-1
size: NA
DNA: TGCGCCAGCAGCCCCGGGACTAGCGGGGGGGTTGAACAGTACTTC
CDR3: CASSPGTSGGVEQYF

D: NA
length: 11
J: TRBJ2-3
V: TRBV30
size: few
DNA: TGTGCCTGGGACAGCACAGATACGCAGTATTTT
CDR3: CAWDSTDTQYF

D: TRBD1
length: 14
J: TRBJ1-6
V: TRBV28
size: NA
DNA: TGTGCCAGCAGTCCTGGGGACAGGAGTTCACCCCTCCACTTT
CDR3: CASSPGDRSSPLHF

D: NA
length: 12
J: TRBJ1-1
V: TRBV7-9
size: few
DNA: TGTGCCAGCAGCTTATCCGACAGAAAAGCTTTCTTT
CDR3: CASSLSDRKAFF

D: NA
length: 11
J: TRBJ2-1
V: TRBV3-1
size: many
DNA: TGTGCCAGCAGCCAAGGGATTGAGCAGTTCTTC
CDR3: CASSQGIEQFF

D: TRBD1
length: 15
J: TRBJ1-6
V: TRBV3-1
size: once
DNA: TGTGCCAGCAGCCTAGGACAGGGTGGGATTTCACCCCTCCACTTT
CDR3: CASSLGQGGISPLHF

D: NA
length: 16
J: TRBJ2-1
V: TRBV7-3
size: few
DNA: TGTGCCAGCAGCTTAGGCCGCGTCAGCTCCTACAATGAGCAGTTCTTC
CDR3: CASSLGRVSSYNEQFF

D: TRBD2
length: 14
J: TRBJ2-2
V: TRBV7-9
size: NA
DNA: TGTGCCAGCAGCTTAGACGGGGGGGCCCGGGAGCTGTTTTTT
CDR3: CASSLDGGARELFF

D: TRBD2
length: 12
J: TRBJ2-1
V: TRBV3-1
size: NA
DNA: TGTGCCAGCAGCCAGGCGGGAGACGTACCTTTTTTC
CDR3: CASSQAGDVPFF

D: NA
length: 16
J: TRBJ1-2
V: TRBV18
size: NA
DNA: TGTGCCAGCTCACCACCGATCGGGGGGCGCAATTATGGCTACACCTTC
CDR3: CASSPPIGGRNYGYTF

D: TRBD2
length: 15
J: TRBJ2-1
V: TRBV12-3/TRBV12-4
size: few
DNA: TGTGCCAGCAGTCTCCGGACTAGCGGAAACAATGAGCAGTTCTTC
CDR3: CASSLRTSGNNEQFF

D: NA
length: 15
J: TRBJ2-5
V: TRBV18
size: many
DNA: TGTGCCAGCTCACCACCGTCGGTTGCACAGGCGGCCCAGTACTTC
CDR3: CASSPPSVAQAAQYF

D: NA
length: 12
J: TRBJ1-2
V: TRBV29-1
size: many
DNA: TGCAGCGCCCAAGACAGATTCTATGGCTACACCTTC
CDR3: CSAQDRFYGYTF

D: NA
length: 13
J: TRBJ1-4
V: TRBV7-9
size: few
DNA: TGTGCCAGCAGCTTAACCGAAAATGAAAAACTGTTTTTT
CDR3: CASSLTENEKLFF